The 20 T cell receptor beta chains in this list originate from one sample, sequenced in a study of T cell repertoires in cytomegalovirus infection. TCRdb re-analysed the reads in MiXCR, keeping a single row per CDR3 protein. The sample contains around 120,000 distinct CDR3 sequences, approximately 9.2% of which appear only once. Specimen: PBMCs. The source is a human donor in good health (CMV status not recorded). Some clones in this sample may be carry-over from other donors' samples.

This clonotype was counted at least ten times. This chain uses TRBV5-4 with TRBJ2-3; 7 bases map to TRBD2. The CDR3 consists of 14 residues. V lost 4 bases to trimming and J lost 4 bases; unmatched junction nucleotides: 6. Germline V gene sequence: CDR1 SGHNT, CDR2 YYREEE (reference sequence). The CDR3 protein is CASSGTTSPDTQYF. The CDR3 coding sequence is TGTGCCAGCAGCGGAACGACTAGCCCAGATACGCAGTATTTT.

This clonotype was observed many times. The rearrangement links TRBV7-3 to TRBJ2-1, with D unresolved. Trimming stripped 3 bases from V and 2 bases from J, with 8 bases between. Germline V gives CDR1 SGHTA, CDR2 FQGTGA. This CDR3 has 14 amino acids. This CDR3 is CASSLDGTYNEQFF. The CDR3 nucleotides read TGTGCCAGCAGCTTGGATGGGACCTACAATGAGCAGTTCTTC.

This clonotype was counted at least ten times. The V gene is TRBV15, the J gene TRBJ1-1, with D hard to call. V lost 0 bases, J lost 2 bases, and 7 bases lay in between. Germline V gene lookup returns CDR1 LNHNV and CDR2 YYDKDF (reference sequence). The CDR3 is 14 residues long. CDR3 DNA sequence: TGTGCCACCAGCAGAGATCTCCTAAACACTGAAGCTTTCTTT. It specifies CATSRDLLNTEAFF.

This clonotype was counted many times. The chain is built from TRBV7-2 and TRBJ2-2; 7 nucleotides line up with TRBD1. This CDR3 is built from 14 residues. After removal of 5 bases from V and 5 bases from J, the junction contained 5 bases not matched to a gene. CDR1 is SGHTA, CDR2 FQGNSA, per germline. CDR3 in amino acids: CASSPTGRTGELFF. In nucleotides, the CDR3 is TGTGCCAGCAGCCCGACAGGGCGGACCGGGGAGCTGTTTTTT. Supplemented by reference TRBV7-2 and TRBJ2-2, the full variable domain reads GAGVSQSPSNKVTEKGKDVELRCDPISGHTALYWYRQSLGQGLEFLIYFQGNSAPDKSGLPSDRFSAERTGGSVSTLTIQRTQQEDSAVYLCASSPTGRTGELFFGEGSRLTVL.

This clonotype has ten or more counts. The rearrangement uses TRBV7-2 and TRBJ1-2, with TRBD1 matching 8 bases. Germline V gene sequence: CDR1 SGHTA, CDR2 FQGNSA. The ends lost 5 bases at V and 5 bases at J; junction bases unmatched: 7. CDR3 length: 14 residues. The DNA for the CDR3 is TGTGCCAGCAGCCAGACAGGGGTACGGTATGGCTACACCTTC. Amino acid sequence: CASSQTGVRYGYTF.

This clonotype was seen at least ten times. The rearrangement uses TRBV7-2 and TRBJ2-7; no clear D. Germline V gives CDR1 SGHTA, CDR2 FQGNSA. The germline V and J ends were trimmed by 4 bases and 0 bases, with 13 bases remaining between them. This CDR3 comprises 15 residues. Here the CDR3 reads CASSWGPGPSYEQYF. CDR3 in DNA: TGTGCCAGCAGCTGGGGTCCGGGTCCCTCCTACGAGCAGTACTTC.

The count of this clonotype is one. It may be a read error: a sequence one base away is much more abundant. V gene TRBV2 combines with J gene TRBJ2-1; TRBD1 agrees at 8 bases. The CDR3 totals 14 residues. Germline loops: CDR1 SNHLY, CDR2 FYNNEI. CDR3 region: CRGTGLTDYNEQFF. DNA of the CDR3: TGTAGGGGGACAGGCCTAACCGACTACAATGAGCAGTTCTTC. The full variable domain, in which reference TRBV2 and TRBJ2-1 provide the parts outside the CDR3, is EPEVTQTPSHQVTQMGQEVILRCVPISNHLYFYWYRQILGQKVEFLVSFYNNEISEKSEIFDDQFSVERPDGSNFTLKIRSTKLEDSAMYFCRGTGLTDYNEQFFGPGTRLTVL.

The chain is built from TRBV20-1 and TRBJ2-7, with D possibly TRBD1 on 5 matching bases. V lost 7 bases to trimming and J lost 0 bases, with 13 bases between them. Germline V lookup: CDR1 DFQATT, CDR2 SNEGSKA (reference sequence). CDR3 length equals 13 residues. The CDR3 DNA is TGCAGTGATACAGGCTTAAGCTCCTACGAGCAGTACTTC. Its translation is CSDTGLSSYEQYF.

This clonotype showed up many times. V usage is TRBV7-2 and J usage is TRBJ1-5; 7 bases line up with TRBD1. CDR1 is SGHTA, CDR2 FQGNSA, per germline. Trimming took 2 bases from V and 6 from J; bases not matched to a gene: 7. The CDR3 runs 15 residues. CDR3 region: CASSLSVGGGQPQHF. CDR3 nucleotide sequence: TGTGCCAGCAGCTTATCCGTAGGGGGCGGTCAGCCCCAGCATTTT.

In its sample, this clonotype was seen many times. CDR3: CASSLDSGTYEQYF. Written as DNA, the CDR3 is TGTGCCAGCAGCTTGGACTCTGGAACCTACGAGCAGTACTTC. The chain joins TRBV5-4 to TRBJ2-7; unclear D gene. CDR1 is SGHNT and CDR2 is YYREEE in the germline V gene (reference sequence). V lost 0 bases and J lost 2, with 9 bases in between. The CDR3 extends over 14 amino acids.

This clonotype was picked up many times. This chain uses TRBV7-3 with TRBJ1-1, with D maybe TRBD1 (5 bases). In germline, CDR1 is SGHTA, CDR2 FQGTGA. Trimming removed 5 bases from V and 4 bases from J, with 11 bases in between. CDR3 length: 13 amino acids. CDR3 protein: CASSRGGGTEAFF. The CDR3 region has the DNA TGTGCCAGCAGCCGGGGGGGGGGCACTGAAGCTTTCTTT.

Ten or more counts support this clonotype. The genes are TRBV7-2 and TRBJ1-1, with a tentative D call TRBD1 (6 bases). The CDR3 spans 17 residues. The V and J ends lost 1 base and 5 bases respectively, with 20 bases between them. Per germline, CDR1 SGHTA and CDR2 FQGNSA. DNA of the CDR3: TGTGCCAGCAGCTTAGAGGTCACCAGGTGGGACACAACTGAAGCTTTCTTT. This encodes CASSLEVTRWDTTEAFF.

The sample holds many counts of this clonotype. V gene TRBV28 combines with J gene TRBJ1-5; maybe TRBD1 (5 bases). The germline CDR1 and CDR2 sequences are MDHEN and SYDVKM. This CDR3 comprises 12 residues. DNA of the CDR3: TGTGCTGGGGGGATGCCGGGTCAGCCCCAGCATTTT. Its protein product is CAGGMPGQPQHF.

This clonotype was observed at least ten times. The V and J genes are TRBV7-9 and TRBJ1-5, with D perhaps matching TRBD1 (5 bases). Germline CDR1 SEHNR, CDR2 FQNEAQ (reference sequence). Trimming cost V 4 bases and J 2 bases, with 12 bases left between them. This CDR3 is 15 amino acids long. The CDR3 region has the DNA TGTGCCAGCAGCTCCATGGGGGACCGCAATCAGCCCCAGCATTTT. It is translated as CASSSMGDRNQPQHF.

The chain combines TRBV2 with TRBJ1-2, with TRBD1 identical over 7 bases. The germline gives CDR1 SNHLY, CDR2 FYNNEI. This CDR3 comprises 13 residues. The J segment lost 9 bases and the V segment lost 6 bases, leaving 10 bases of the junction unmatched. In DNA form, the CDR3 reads TGTGCCAGCAGACAGGGACAGCCTAGGAGCTACACCTTC. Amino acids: CASRQGQPRSYTF.

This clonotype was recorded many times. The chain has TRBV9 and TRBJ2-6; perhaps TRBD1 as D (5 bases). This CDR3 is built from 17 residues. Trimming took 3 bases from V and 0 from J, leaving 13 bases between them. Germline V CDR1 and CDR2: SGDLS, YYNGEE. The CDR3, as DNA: TGTGCCAGCAGCGAACAGGCTTCCCTCTCTGGGGCCAACGTCCTGACTTTC. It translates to CASSEQASLSGANVLTF. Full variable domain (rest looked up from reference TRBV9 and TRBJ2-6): DSGVTQTPKHLITATGQRVTLRCSPRSGDLSVYWYQQSLDQGLQFLIQYYNGEERAKGNILERFSAQQFPDLHSELNLSSLELGDSALYFCASSEQASLSGANVLTFGAGSRLTVL.

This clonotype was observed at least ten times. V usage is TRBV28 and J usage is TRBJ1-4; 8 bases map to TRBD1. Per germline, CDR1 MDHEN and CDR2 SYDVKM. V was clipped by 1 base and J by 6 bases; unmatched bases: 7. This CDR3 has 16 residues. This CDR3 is CASSLSLTGADEKLFF. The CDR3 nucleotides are TGTGCCAGCAGTTTATCTCTGACAGGGGCGGATGAAAAACTGTTTTTT.

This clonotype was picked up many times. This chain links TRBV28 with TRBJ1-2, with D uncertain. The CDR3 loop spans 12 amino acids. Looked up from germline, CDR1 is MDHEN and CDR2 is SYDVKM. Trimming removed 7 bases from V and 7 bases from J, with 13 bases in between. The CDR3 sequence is CASKVGSGGYTF. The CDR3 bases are TGTGCCAGCAAAGTGGGGTCAGGTGGCTACACCTTC.

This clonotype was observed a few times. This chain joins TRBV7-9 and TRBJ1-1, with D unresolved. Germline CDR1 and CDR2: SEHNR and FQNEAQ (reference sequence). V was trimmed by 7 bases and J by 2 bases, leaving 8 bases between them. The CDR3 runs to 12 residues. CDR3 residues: CASTRANTEAFF. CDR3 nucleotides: TGTGCCAGCACCAGAGCAAACACTGAAGCTTTCTTT.

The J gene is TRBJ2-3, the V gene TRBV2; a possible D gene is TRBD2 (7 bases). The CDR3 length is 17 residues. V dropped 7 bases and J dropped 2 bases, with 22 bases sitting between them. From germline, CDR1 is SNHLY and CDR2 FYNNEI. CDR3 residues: CASTGGGGLRVTDTQYF. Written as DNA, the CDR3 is TGTGCCAGCACCGGAGGGGGGGGACTACGGGTCACAGATACGCAGTATTTT.